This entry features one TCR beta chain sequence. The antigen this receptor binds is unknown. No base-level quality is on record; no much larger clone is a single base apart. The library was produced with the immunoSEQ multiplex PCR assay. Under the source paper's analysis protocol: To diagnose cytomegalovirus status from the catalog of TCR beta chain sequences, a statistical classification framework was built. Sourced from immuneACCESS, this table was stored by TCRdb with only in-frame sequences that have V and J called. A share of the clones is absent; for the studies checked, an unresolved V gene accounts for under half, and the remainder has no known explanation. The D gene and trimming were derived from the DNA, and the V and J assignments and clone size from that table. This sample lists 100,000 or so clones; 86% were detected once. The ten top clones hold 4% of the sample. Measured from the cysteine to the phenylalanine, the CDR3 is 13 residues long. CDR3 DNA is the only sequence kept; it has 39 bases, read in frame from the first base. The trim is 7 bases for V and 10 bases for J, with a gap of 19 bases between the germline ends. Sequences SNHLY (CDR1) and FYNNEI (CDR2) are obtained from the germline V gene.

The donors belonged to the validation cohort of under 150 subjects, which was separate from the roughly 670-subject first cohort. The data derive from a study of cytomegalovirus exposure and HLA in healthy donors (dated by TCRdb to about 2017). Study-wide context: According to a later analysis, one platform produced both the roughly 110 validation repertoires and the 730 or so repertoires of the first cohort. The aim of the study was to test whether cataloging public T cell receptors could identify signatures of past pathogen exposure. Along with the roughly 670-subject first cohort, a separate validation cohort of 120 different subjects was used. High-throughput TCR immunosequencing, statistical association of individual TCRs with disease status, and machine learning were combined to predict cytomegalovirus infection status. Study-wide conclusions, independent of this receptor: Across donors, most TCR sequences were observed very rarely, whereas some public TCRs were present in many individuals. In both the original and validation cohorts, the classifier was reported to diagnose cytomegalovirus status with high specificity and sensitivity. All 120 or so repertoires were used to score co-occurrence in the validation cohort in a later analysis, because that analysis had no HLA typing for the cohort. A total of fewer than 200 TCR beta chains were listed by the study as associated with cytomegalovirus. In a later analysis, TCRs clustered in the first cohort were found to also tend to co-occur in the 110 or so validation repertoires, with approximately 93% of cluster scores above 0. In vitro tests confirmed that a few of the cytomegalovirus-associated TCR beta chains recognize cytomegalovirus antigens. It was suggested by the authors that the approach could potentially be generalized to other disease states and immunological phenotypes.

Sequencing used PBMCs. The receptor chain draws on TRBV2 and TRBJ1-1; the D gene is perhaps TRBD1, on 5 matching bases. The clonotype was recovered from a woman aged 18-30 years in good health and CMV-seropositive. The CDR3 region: CASTRRETESAFF. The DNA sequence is TGTGCCAGCACCCGACGTGAGACAGAATCAGCTTTCTTT. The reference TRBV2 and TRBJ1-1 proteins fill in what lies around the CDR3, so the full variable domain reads EPEVTQTPSHQVTQMGQEVILRCVPISNHLYFYWYRQILGQKVEFLVSFYNNEISEKSEIFDDQFSVERPDGSNFTLKIRSTKLEDSAMYFCASTRRETESAFFGQGTRLTVV.